Listed below are T cell receptor beta chains from one sample, sequenced in a study of Ad26.COV2.S vaccination and SARS-CoV-2 variants. The table came from immunoSEQ multiplex PCR; TCRdb's copy has only in-frame clones and leaves some out. The sample includes roughly 320,000 clones, more than 70% of them seen just once. The sequencing here drew on peripheral blood, taken in a trial of Ad26.COV2.S vaccine versus placebo. The receptors stem from a person aged 18 to 59 who received the Ad26.COV2.S COVID-19 vaccine or a placebo. CDR3s include the opening cysteine and the closing phenylalanine or tryptophan. The D gene is left open where the match is weak. Not all rows give a size; the values are once, few, many and, for expanded clones, a class.

len: 14
abundance: -
d_gene: -
j_gene: TRBJ1-1
v_gene: TRBV18
CDR3aa: CASSPQGPPTEAFF
CDR3nt: TGTGCCAGCTCACCCCAGGGGCCTCCGACTGAAGCTTTCTTT

len: 15
abundance: -
d_gene: TRBD1
j_gene: TRBJ2-2
v_gene: TRBV19
CDR3aa: CASSRLDRESLELFF
CDR3nt: TGTGCCAGTAGCAGGTTGGACAGGGAGAGCCTGGAGCTGTTTTTT

len: 13
abundance: -
d_gene: -
j_gene: TRBJ1-2
v_gene: TRBV6-5
CDR3aa: CASEKVPNYGYTF
CDR3nt: TGTGCCAGCGAGAAAGTCCCTAACTATGGCTACACCTTC

len: 17
abundance: -
d_gene: TRBD1
j_gene: TRBJ2-2
v_gene: TRBV5-1
CDR3aa: CASSLSPQGANTGELFF
CDR3nt: TGCGCCAGCAGCTTGTCTCCCCAGGGGGCTAACACCGGGGAGCTGTTTTTT

len: 12
abundance: -
d_gene: -
j_gene: TRBJ1-1
v_gene: TRBV2
CDR3aa: CASSEGRTEAFF
CDR3nt: TGTGCCAGCAGTGAAGGGAGAACTGAAGCTTTCTTT

len: 14
abundance: -
d_gene: -
j_gene: TRBJ1-6
v_gene: TRBV18
CDR3aa: CASSPQGSDSPLHF
CDR3nt: TGTGCCAGCTCACCGCAGGGATCGGATTCACCCCTCCACTTT

len: 14
abundance: -
d_gene: TRBD1
j_gene: TRBJ2-7
v_gene: TRBV23-1
CDR3aa: CASTPGQGAGEQYF
CDR3nt: TGCGCCAGCACCCCCGGACAGGGGGCGGGGGAGCAGTACTTC

len: 10
abundance: once
d_gene: -
j_gene: TRBJ2-7
v_gene: TRBV2
CDR3aa: CASLHYEQYF
CDR3nt: TGTGCCAGTCTTCACTACGAGCAGTACTTC

len: 11
abundance: -
d_gene: -
j_gene: TRBJ2-7
v_gene: TRBV29-1
CDR3aa: CSAGAGVEQYF
CDR3nt: TGCAGCGCCGGAGCAGGGGTCGAGCAGTACTTC

len: 11
abundance: -
d_gene: -
j_gene: TRBJ2-5
v_gene: TRBV7-2
CDR3aa: CASSPTETQYF
CDR3nt: TGTGCCAGCAGCCCGACGGAGACCCAGTACTTC

len: 15
abundance: -
d_gene: -
j_gene: TRBJ1-1
v_gene: TRBV7-2
CDR3aa: CASSPSLDRTTEAFF
CDR3nt: TGTGCCAGCAGCCCCTCCCTAGACAGGACCACTGAAGCTTTCTTT

len: 14
abundance: once
d_gene: -
j_gene: TRBJ2-7
v_gene: TRBV15
CDR3aa: CATSRRQTNYEQYF
CDR3nt: TGTGCCACCAGCCGAAGACAGACCAACTACGAGCAGTACTTC

len: 13
abundance: -
d_gene: -
j_gene: TRBJ2-5
v_gene: TRBV10-3
CDR3aa: CGISERAKETQYF
CDR3nt: TGTGGAATCAGTGAGAGAGCGAAAGAGACCCAGTACTTC

len: 19
abundance: -
d_gene: -
j_gene: TRBJ2-1
v_gene: TRBV21-1
CDR3aa: CASSKIRSSDGEISREQFF
CDR3nt: TGTGCCAGCAGCAAAATCCGATCGAGCGACGGAGAAATTTCTCGGGAGCAGTTCTTC

len: 13
abundance: -
d_gene: -
j_gene: TRBJ1-2
v_gene: TRBV6-5
CDR3aa: CASRLGGQTSYTF
CDR3nt: TGTGCCAGCAGATTAGGCGGCCAGACTAGCTACACCTTC

len: 17
abundance: -
d_gene: TRBD2
j_gene: TRBJ2-5
v_gene: TRBV7-2
CDR3aa: CASSPPSVAGGGKTQYF
CDR3nt: TGTGCCAGCAGCCCCCCGAGCGTAGCGGGGGGCGGGAAGACCCAGTACTTC

len: 14
abundance: -
d_gene: TRBD1
j_gene: TRBJ1-6
v_gene: TRBV30
CDR3aa: CAWTTGTGGSPLHF
CDR3nt: TGTGCCTGGACCACCGGGACAGGGGGTTCACCCCTCCACTTT

len: 12
abundance: -
d_gene: -
j_gene: TRBJ1-2
v_gene: TRBV19
CDR3aa: CASSIGVGGYTF
CDR3nt: TGTGCCAGTAGTATCGGCGTGGGTGGCTACACCTTC

len: 19
abundance: -
d_gene: -
j_gene: TRBJ2-7
v_gene: TRBV7-2
CDR3aa: CASSWPELEGVGLSGEQYF
CDR3nt: TGTGCCAGCAGTTGGCCGGAATTGGAGGGTGTGGGCCTATCGGGCGAGCAGTACTTC

len: 14
abundance: -
d_gene: TRBD1
j_gene: TRBJ2-7
v_gene: TRBV18
CDR3aa: CASSPPGQSYEQYF
CDR3nt: TGTGCCAGCTCACCACCGGGACAGTCCTACGAGCAGTACTTC

len: 14
abundance: once
d_gene: TRBD1
j_gene: TRBJ1-6
v_gene: TRBV19
CDR3aa: CASSGQAQNSPLHF
CDR3nt: TGTGCCAGTAGTGGACAGGCCCAGAATTCACCCCTCCACTTT

len: 14
abundance: few
d_gene: -
j_gene: TRBJ1-6
v_gene: TRBV6-1
CDR3aa: CASKEAGYNSPLHF
CDR3nt: TGTGCCTCAAAGGAGGCGGGCTATAATTCACCCCTCCACTTT

len: 15
abundance: -
d_gene: -
j_gene: TRBJ1-1
v_gene: TRBV5-6
CDR3aa: CASSSPGTRNTEAFF
CDR3nt: TGTGCCAGCAGCTCTCCCGGGACAAGGAACACTGAAGCTTTCTTT

len: 13
abundance: -
d_gene: -
j_gene: TRBJ1-2
v_gene: TRBV2
CDR3aa: CASSEGTFYGYTF
CDR3nt: TGTGCCAGCAGTGAGGGGACTTTCTATGGCTACACCTTC

len: 16
abundance: -
d_gene: TRBD2
j_gene: TRBJ2-3
v_gene: TRBV5-4
CDR3aa: CASSPSDSGGAGAQYF
CDR3nt: TGTGCCAGCAGCCCGTCGGATAGCGGGGGGGCCGGGGCGCAGTATTTT

len: 14
abundance: -
d_gene: -
j_gene: TRBJ1-5
v_gene: TRBV15
CDR3aa: CATSRGRGSQPQHF
CDR3nt: TGTGCCACCAGCAGAGGACGGGGCTCGCAGCCCCAGCATTTT

len: 16
abundance: -
d_gene: TRBD1
j_gene: TRBJ2-7
v_gene: TRBV18
CDR3aa: CASSRSGQGGTYEQYF
CDR3nt: TGTGCCAGCTCACGATCCGGACAGGGAGGAACCTACGAGCAGTACTTC

len: 14
abundance: -
d_gene: -
j_gene: TRBJ2-5
v_gene: TRBV3-1/TRBV3-2
CDR3aa: CASSRRGAQETQYF
CDR3nt: TGTGCCAGCAGCCGACGTGGGGCCCAAGAGACCCAGTACTTC

len: 15
abundance: -
d_gene: -
j_gene: TRBJ1-3
v_gene: TRBV6-5
CDR3aa: CASSYSGTEGNTIYF
CDR3nt: TGTGCCAGCAGTTACTCCGGGACGGAGGGAAACACCATATATTTT

len: 13
abundance: -
d_gene: -
j_gene: TRBJ1-2
v_gene: TRBV19
CDR3aa: CASRSGGADGYTF
CDR3nt: TGTGCCAGTAGATCGGGGGGCGCGGATGGCTACACCTTC

len: 13
abundance: few
d_gene: -
j_gene: TRBJ2-3
v_gene: TRBV5-4
CDR3aa: CASSEGSADTQYF
CDR3nt: TGTGCCAGCAGCGAGGGGAGTGCAGATACGCAGTATTTT

len: 15
abundance: -
d_gene: -
j_gene: TRBJ2-5
v_gene: TRBV5-5
CDR3aa: CASSLADYPQETQYF
CDR3nt: TGTGCCAGCAGCTTGGCTGATTACCCCCAAGAGACCCAGTACTTC

len: 19
abundance: -
d_gene: TRBD2
j_gene: TRBJ2-7
v_gene: TRBV29-1
CDR3aa: CSVEALESGLAGTTYEQYF
CDR3nt: TGCAGCGTTGAAGCCCTAGAATCGGGACTAGCGGGGACCACCTACGAGCAGTACTTC

len: 14
abundance: -
d_gene: -
j_gene: TRBJ1-2
v_gene: TRBV7-2
CDR3aa: CASSLAGTNYGYTF
CDR3nt: TGTGCCAGCAGCTTAGCAGGGACTAACTATGGCTACACCTTC

len: 16
abundance: once
d_gene: -
j_gene: TRBJ2-2
v_gene: TRBV9
CDR3aa: CASSRVSSGRAGELFF
CDR3nt: TGTGCCAGCAGCAGGGTATCCAGCGGTAGGGCCGGGGAGCTGTTTTTT

len: 14
abundance: -
d_gene: TRBD1
j_gene: TRBJ1-2
v_gene: TRBV6-5
CDR3aa: CASSRTGLNYGYTF
CDR3nt: TGTGCCAGCAGCCGGACAGGGTTAAACTATGGCTACACCTTC